The 30 T cell receptor beta chains reported below all come from one sample, sequenced in a study of post-analysis software for immune sequencing data. Study-wide results and limits: Patients carried a few TRBV segments more frequently than controls did, and TRBV5-6, TRBV5-1 and TRBV20-1 were among them.

Their target antigens are unknown. TCR beta cDNA libraries included unique molecular identifiers. TCRdb analysed the PCR reads with MiXCR anew, one entry per CDR3 protein. The repertoire has roughly 870,000 distinct CDR3 sequences, roughly 58% of them found once; the top ten carry 4.6%. Sequences were obtained from blood. The source is a girl aged 5-17 years with multiple sclerosis.

CDR3 protein: CASSLGSGGPTLDEQFF. CDR3 DNA: TGTGCCAGCAGCTTAGGATCGGGGGGGCCAACCCTCGATGAGCAGTTCTTC. The V and J genes are TRBV11-3 and TRBJ2-1; 8 bases map to TRBD2. Germline CDR1 and CDR2: SGHNT and YENEEA. The V gene end was trimmed by 1 base and the J gene end by 8 bases; junction bases not matched to a gene: 13. The CDR3 totals 17 residues.

The gene calls are TRBV29-1 and TRBJ2-5; D might be TRBD1 (6 bases). V lost 7 bases and J lost 4, with 16 bases in between. This CDR3 has 13 amino acids. CDR1 and CDR2 (germline): SQVTM, ANQGSEA. The CDR3: CSAAGGRGETQYF. The CDR3 DNA sequence: TGCAGCGCCGCTGGGGGCCGCGGAGAGACCCAGTACTTC.

The V gene is TRBV6-5, the J gene TRBJ2-1; TRBD1 matches at 8 bases. The CDR3 runs to 15 residues. Unmatched junction bases numbered 4, after V lost 2 bases and J lost 4 bases. Germline CDR1 and CDR2: MNHEY and SVGAGI. DNA of the CDR3: TGTGCCAGCAGTTACCGGACAGGGAATTACAATGAGCAGTTCTTC. Translated, it gives CASSYRTGNYNEQFF.

This rearrangement joins TRBV28 to TRBJ2-2; D might be TRBD2 (5 bases). V was shortened by 11 bases and J by 2 bases, with 18 bases between the two germline ends. Germline CDR1 is MDHEN and CDR2 is SYDVKM. The CDR3 has 15 residues. CDR3 in amino acids: CAGGKPPANTGELFF. The DNA for the CDR3 is TGTGCCGGAGGAAAGCCCCCCGCTAACACCGGGGAGCTGTTTTTT.

The J gene is TRBJ2-3, the V gene TRBV25-1; possible D gene TRBD1, 7 bases. This CDR3 has 15 amino acids. V dropped 4 bases and J dropped 3 bases, with 14 bases sitting between them. The germline CDR1 and CDR2 sequences are MGHDK and SYGVNS. The CDR3 loop is CASSAPQGGTDTQYF. The CDR3 bases are TGTGCCAGCAGTGCCCCCCAGGGGGGAACAGATACGCAGTATTTT.

This clonotype was seen more than once but under ten times. The chain employs TRBV9 and TRBJ2-3; D is unresolved. Between the trimmed V and J ends, which lost 3 bases and 1 base, there was a span of 30 bases. Per the germline V gene, CDR1 is SGDLS and CDR2 is YYNGEE. The CDR3 sequence is 21 residues long. The CDR3 bases are TGTGCCAGCAGCGACTCGCCCCCCGGGCCCAGCCGCCCTTGGGGCACAGATACGCAGTATTTT. Residues: CASSDSPPGPSRPWGTDTQYF.

The V gene is TRBV29-1, the J gene TRBJ2-1; 8 nucleotides agree with TRBD1. This CDR3 has 17 amino acids. V dropped 1 base and J dropped 2; count of bases not matched to a gene: 10. CDR1 and CDR2 from the germline V gene are SQVTM and ANQGSEA. In DNA form, the CDR3 reads TGCAGCGTTGAAGGATTCCCCGGGACAGGCGCCTACAATGAGCAGTTCTTC. This encodes CSVEGFPGTGAYNEQFF.

This clonotype was detected a few times. V and J are TRBV5-1 and TRBJ2-1; D is ambiguous. The CDR3 totals 12 residues. V was shortened by 0 bases and J by 10 bases, with 8 bases between the two germline ends. The germline CDR1 and CDR2 sequences are SGHRS and YFSETQ. This chain's CDR3 is CASSLVLAEQFF. In DNA form, the CDR3 reads TGCGCCAGCAGCTTGGTTCTCGCCGAGCAGTTCTTC.

This clonotype was seen a handful of times. The J gene is TRBJ2-7, the V gene TRBV29-1, with TRBD1 matching over 8 bases. After removal of 5 bases from V and 3 bases from J, the junction contained 15 bases not matched to a gene. The CDR3 runs 16 residues. CDR1 is SQVTM, CDR2 ANQGSEA, per germline. CDR3 nucleotide sequence: TGCAGCGTTAATTTAGCTGGACAGGGTGGAGGCTACGAGCAGTACTTC. Its protein product is CSVNLAGQGGGYEQYF.

V gene TRBV12-3 or TRBV12-4 combines with J gene TRBJ2-1; weak D call: TRBD2 (5 bases). V lost 3 bases and J lost 9, with 15 bases in between. The CDR3 runs to 14 residues. The CDR3 protein is CASSLRAPPSEQFF. DNA for the CDR3: TGTGCCAGCAGTTTGAGGGCGCCCCCGAGTGAGCAGTTCTTC.

This clonotype was counted only a few times. The chain employs TRBV10-3 and TRBJ1-4; D is unclear. The length of the CDR3 is 14 residues. Between the trimmed V and J ends, which lost 4 bases and 8 bases, there was a span of 14 bases. The V gene's germline CDR1 is ENHRY and CDR2 SYGVKD. CDR3 in amino acids: CAISAQPRREKLFF. CDR3 in DNA: TGTGCCATCAGTGCTCAGCCTCGACGGGAAAAACTGTTTTTT.

The chain couples TRBV29-1 to TRBJ1-1; 8 bases align to TRBD1. V gave up 7 bases and J gave up 5 bases; unmatched junction bases: 6. Germline loops: CDR1 SQVTM, CDR2 ANQGSEA. This CDR3 is 12 amino acids long. CDR3 in amino acids: CSAHTGGTEAFF. CDR3 in DNA: TGCAGCGCACATACAGGGGGAACTGAAGCTTTCTTT.

The chain employs TRBV29-1 and TRBJ2-5; TRBD2 matches 14 bases. The V gene end was trimmed by 7 bases and the J gene end by 10 bases; junction bases not matched to a gene: 17. Germline CDR1 is SQVTM and CDR2 is ANQGSEA. CDR3 length: 16 amino acids. The CDR3: CSAGLAGGGGKGDQYF. The CDR3 DNA follows: TGCAGCGCCGGACTAGCGGGAGGAGGTGGGAAGGGGGACCAGTACTTC.

The chain couples TRBV12-3 or TRBV12-4 to TRBJ1-1; weak D call: TRBD1 (5 bases). Trimming removed 3 bases at V and 4 bases at J, with 9 bases between. The CDR3 is 13 residues long. In DNA form, the CDR3 reads TGTGCCAGCAGTTTGGGACGGACCACTGAAGCTTTCTTT. This gives the protein CASSLGRTTEAFF.

The rearrangement joins TRBV29-1 to TRBJ1-2; TRBD1 agrees at 7 bases. The CDR3 covers 14 residues. CDR1 SQVTM and CDR2 ANQGSEA come from the germline V gene. The J segment lost 5 bases and the V segment lost 7 bases, leaving 13 bases of the junction unmatched. The chain's CDR3 is CSAGPDRERYGYTF. The CDR3 DNA reads TGCAGCGCGGGGCCTGACAGGGAAAGGTATGGCTACACCTTC.

The chain uses TRBV20-1 and TRBJ2-5; 10 positions match TRBD2. This CDR3 region has 14 residues. Looked up from germline, CDR1 is DFQATT and CDR2 is SNEGSKA (reference sequence). The junction had 10 bases not matched to a gene; V was cut back by 6 bases and J by 6 bases. The CDR3 DNA sequence: TGCAGTGCGCCGCCAGTGGGACTAGCGAAGACCCAGTACTTC. It encodes CSAPPVGLAKTQYF.

The chain combines TRBV12-3 or TRBV12-4 with TRBJ2-1, with TRBD2 identical over 11 bases. CDR3 length: 16 amino acids. Unmatched junction bases numbered 10, after V lost 6 bases and J lost 6 bases. The CDR3 DNA follows: TGTGCCAGCAGGGGACTAGCGGATAATCGGGGCAATGAGCAGTTCTTC. Translated: CASRGLADNRGNEQFF.

This clonotype appeared a few times. This chain uses TRBV6-5 with TRBJ1-2, with D hard to call. CDR1 MNHEY and CDR2 SVGAGI come from the germline V gene. The CDR3 loop spans 14 amino acids. With 6 bases removed from V and 0 bases from J, the gap between germline ends came to 11 bases. The CDR3 region has the DNA TGTGCCAGCAGCCGGCCCGGGGCTAACTATGGCTACACCTTC. Translated, it gives CASSRPGANYGYTF.

CDR3 DNA sequence: TGCAGCGTTTCCCTAAGCGGGCAAGAGACCCAGTACTTC. This gives the protein CSVSLSGQETQYF. This rearrangement joins TRBV29-1 to TRBJ2-5, with TRBD2 as a possible D gene (6 bases). The CDR3 consists of 13 residues. The V end was cut by 5 bases, the J end by 2 bases, with 12 bases between. Germline CDR1 reads SQVTM; CDR2 reads ANQGSEA. Combining the CDR3 with reference TRBV29-1 and TRBJ2-5 gives the whole variable domain SAVISQKPSRDICQRGTSLTIQCQVDSQVTMMFWYRQQPGQSLTLIATANQGSEATYESGFVIDKFPISRPNLTFSTLTVSNMSPEDSSIYLCSVSLSGQETQYFGPGTRLLVL.

Only a few counts were recorded for this clonotype. The chain joins TRBV6-1 to TRBJ2-5, with D uncertain. The CDR3 has 16 amino acids. Per the germline V gene, CDR1 is MNHNS and CDR2 is SASEGT. The V gene lost 2 bases and the J gene lost 2 bases, with 15 bases spanning the gap. CDR3 DNA: TGTGCCAGCAGTGAAATGGGTCTCCACCCACAAGAGACCCAGTACTTC. Its protein product is CASSEMGLHPQETQYF.

The chain links TRBV5-1 to TRBJ2-5; TRBD2 aligns across 12 bases. V shed 4 bases, J shed 4 bases, and the junction held 8 bases outside the gene matches. The germline V gene has CDR1 SGHRS and CDR2 YFSETQ. The CDR3 contains 16 residues. The CDR3 nucleotides are TGCGCCAGCAGCGTTCTAGCGGGGGGGTCCCTAGAGACCCAGTACTTC. Its translation is CASSVLAGGSLETQYF.

The V gene is TRBV6-1, the J gene TRBJ2-7; 9 nucleotides align to TRBD1. The germline CDR1 and CDR2 sequences are MNHNS and SASEGT. This CDR3 is 17 amino acids long. The ends lost 6 bases at V and 2 bases at J; junction bases unmatched: 14. As DNA, the CDR3 is TGTGCCAGCAGCACACAGGGGGCAGGGGGCTTCACCTACGAGCAGTACTTC. This translates into CASSTQGAGGFTYEQYF.

This clonotype came up once. The rearrangement links TRBV15 to TRBJ2-1; 7 bases fit TRBD2. J gave up 3 bases and V 0 bases, and 11 bases lay outside the gene matches. The CDR3 has 18 amino acids. Germline values: CDR1 LNHNV, CDR2 YYDKDF (reference sequence). Here the CDR3 reads CATSREALAGVIYNEQFF. The DNA for the CDR3 is TGTGCCACCAGCAGAGAGGCACTGGCGGGAGTGATCTACAATGAGCAGTTCTTC.

This rearrangement joins TRBV29-1 to TRBJ1-2; 9 nucleotides line up with TRBD1. The trim removed 0 bases at V and 6 bases at J, leaving 20 bases unmatched. Germline CDR1 and CDR2: SQVTM and ANQGSEA. This CDR3 spans 19 amino acids. This chain's CDR3 is CSVEDWDRADWGLLNGYTF. CDR3 DNA: TGCAGCGTTGAAGACTGGGACAGGGCGGATTGGGGGCTATTGAATGGCTACACCTTC.

The V call is TRBV29-1, the J call TRBJ2-5; tentatively, D is TRBD1 (5 bases). V lost 4 bases and J 2 bases, leaving 8 bases between the germline ends. This CDR3 is 12 amino acids long. Germline V gene lookup returns CDR1 SQVTM and CDR2 ANQGSEA. The chain's CDR3 is CSVGRQQETQYF. CDR3 sequence (DNA): TGCAGCGTTGGTCGACAGCAAGAGACCCAGTACTTC.

The chain links TRBV20-1 to TRBJ2-5; D may correspond to TRBD1 or TRBD2 (5 bases each). CDR3 length: 15 residues. Germline values: CDR1 DFQATT, CDR2 SNEGSKA (reference sequence). V dropped 6 bases and J dropped 3 bases, with 20 bases sitting between them. The CDR3 is CSAKDWDGFKETQYF. The CDR3 nucleotides read TGCAGTGCAAAAGATTGGGACGGTTTTAAAGAGACCCAGTACTTC.

The rearrangement links TRBV6-5 to TRBJ2-3; a possible D gene is TRBD1 (5 bases). Germline loops: CDR1 MNHEY, CDR2 SVGAGI. V was trimmed by 6 bases and J by 2 bases, leaving 12 bases between them. CDR3 length: 14 residues. This CDR3 is CASRSGLVTDTQYF. In DNA form, the CDR3 reads TGTGCCAGCAGGTCAGGGTTGGTCACAGATACGCAGTATTTT.

The genes are TRBV9 and TRBJ2-3; 8 nucleotides line up with TRBD2. Germline loops: CDR1 SGDLS, CDR2 YYNGEE. Trimming took 3 bases from V and 6 from J; bases not matched to a gene: 15. The CDR3 extends over 17 amino acids. CDR3 DNA sequence: TGTGCCAGCAGCGGCCCGGACGGACTAGCCCACGGCGATACGCAGTATTTT. Amino acids: CASSGPDGLAHGDTQYF.

To note about this clonotype: Germline and junction disagree at one end, which may indicate a read error. This chain uses TRBV6-5 with TRBJ2-3, with a weak D call TRBD1 (6 bases). The CDR3 extends over 13 amino acids. The germline CDR1 and CDR2 sequences are MNHEY and SVGAGI. CDR3 sequence reads: CASSTGDKDAQYF. The CDR3, as DNA: TGTGCCAGCAGTACCGGGGACAAAGATGCGCAGTATTTT.

The chain is built from TRBV7-9 and TRBJ2-1; no definite D call. Trimming removed 5 bases from V and 8 bases from J, with 13 bases in between. Per the germline V gene, CDR1 is SEHNR and CDR2 is FQNEAQ (reference sequence). The CDR3 has 13 residues. CDR3 protein: CASSPYSNHEQFF. The CDR3 DNA follows: TGTGCCAGCAGCCCCTACTCTAACCATGAGCAGTTCTTC.